The source of this T cell receptor (beta chain) is a study of T-cell reconstitution after alpha-beta-depleted transplantation in children. Overall study findings and caveats: Some patients' high day-60 TCRbeta diversity was traced to surviving recipient T cells and thymic progenitors. Approximately two months post-transplant, alpha-beta T cells reportedly originated from several hundred expanded graft clones.

This clonotype was seen at least ten times. No antigen is known for it. The library targeted TCRbeta and was prepared with unique molecular identifiers. One entry per CDR3 protein, called by TCRdb with MiXCR from the PCR reads. The sample includes over 15,000 distinct CDR3 sequences, about 4.7% of them seen just once. The TCR originated in a boy aged 5 to 17 with acute lymphoblastic leukemia, due to receive a stem cell transplant. Source: PBMCs, taken before TCRalphabeta/CD19-depleted stem cell transplant.

CDR3 in amino acids: CASSRMTGSSGNTIYF. The CDR3 bases are TGTGCCAGCAGCCGAATGACAGGTTCGTCTGGAAACACCATATATTTT. The chain couples TRBV6-2 or TRBV6-3 to TRBJ1-3, with D perhaps matching TRBD1 (6 bases). The CDR3 has 16 amino acids. Trimming left V 6 bases short and J 1 base short, with 16 bases between. Per the germline V gene, CDR1 is MNHEY and CDR2 is SVGEGT.